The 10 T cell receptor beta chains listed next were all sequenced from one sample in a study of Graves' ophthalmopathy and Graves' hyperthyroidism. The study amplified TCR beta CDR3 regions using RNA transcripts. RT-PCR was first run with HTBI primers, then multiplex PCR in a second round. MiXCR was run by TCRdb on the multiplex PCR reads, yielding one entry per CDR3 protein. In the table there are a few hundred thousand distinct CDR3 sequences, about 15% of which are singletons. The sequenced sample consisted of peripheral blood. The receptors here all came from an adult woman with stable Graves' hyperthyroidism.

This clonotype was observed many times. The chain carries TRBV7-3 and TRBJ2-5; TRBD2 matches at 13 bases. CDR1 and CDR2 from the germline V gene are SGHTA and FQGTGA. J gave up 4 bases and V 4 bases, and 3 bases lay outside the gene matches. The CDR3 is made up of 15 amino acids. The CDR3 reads CASSSGTSGIETQYF. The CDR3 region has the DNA TGTGCCAGCAGCTCAGGGACTAGCGGGATAGAGACCCAGTACTTC. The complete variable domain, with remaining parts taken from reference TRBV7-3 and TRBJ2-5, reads GAGVSQTPSNKVTEKGKYVELRCDPISGHTALYWYRQSLGQGPEFLIYFQGTGAADDSGLPNDRFFAVRPEGSVSTLKIQRTERGDSAVYLCASSSGTSGIETQYFGPGTRLLVL.

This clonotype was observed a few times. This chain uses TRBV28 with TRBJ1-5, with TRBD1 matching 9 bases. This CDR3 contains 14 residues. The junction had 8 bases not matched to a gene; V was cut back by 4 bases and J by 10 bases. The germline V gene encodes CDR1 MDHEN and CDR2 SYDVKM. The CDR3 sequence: CASSSTGGIHPQHF. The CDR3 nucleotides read TGTGCCAGCAGTTCGACAGGGGGAATTCATCCCCAGCATTTT.

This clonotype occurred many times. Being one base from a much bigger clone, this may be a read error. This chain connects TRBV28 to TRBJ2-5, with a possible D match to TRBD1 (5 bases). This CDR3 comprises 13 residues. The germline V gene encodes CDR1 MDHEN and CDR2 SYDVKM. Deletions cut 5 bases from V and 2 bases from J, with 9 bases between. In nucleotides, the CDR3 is TGTGCCAGCAGTCGGAACAGGCAAGAGACCCAGTACTTC. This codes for CASSRNRQETQYF.

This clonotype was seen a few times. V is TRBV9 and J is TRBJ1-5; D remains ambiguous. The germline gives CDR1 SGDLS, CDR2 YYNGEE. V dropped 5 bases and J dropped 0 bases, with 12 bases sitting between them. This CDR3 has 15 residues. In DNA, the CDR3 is TGTGCCAGCAGATCCTCCCGGGATAGCAATCAGCCCCAGCATTTT. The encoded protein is CASRSSRDSNQPQHF.

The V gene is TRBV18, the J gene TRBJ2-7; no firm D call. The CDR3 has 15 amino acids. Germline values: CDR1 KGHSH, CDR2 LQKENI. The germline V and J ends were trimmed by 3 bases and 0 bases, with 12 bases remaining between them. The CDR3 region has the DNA TGTGCCAGCTCACCGACGGCCCAGAGCTCCTACGAGCAGTACTTC. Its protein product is CASSPTAQSSYEQYF.

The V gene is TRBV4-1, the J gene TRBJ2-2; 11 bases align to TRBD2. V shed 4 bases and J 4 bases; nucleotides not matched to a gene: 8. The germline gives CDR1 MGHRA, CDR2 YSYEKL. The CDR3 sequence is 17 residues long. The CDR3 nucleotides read TGCGCCAGCAGCCTCGCCCTAGCGGGAGGTCCCACCGGGGAGCTGTTTTTT. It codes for CASSLALAGGPTGELFF.

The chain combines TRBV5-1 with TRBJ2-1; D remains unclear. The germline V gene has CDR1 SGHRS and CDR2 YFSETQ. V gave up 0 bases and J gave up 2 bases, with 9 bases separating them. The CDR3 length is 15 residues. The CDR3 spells CASSLDDFTYNEQFF. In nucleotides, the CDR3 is TGCGCCAGCAGCTTGGACGACTTCACCTACAATGAGCAGTTCTTC.

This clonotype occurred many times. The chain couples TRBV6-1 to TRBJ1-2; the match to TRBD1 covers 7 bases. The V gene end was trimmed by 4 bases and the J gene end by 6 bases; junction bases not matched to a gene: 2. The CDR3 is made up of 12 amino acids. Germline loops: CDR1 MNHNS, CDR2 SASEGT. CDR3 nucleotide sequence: TGTGCCAGCAGTGCCGACAGGGATGGCTACACCTTC. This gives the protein CASSADRDGYTF.

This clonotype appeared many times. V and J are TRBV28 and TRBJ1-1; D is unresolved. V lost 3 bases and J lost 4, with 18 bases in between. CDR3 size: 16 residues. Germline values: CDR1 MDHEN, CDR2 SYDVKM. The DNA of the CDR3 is TGTGCCAGCAGTTTTGGGTTTTGGGGAGTGAGCACTGAAGCTTTCTTT. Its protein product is CASSFGFWGVSTEAFF.

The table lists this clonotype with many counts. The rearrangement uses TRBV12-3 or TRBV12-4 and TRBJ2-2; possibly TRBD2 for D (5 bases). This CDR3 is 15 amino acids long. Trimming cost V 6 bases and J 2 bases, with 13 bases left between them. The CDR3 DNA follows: TGTGCCAGCAGCCGCCAACTAGAAAACACCGGGGAGCTGTTTTTT. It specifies CASSRQLENTGELFF.